The following is a T cell receptor beta chain sequence with its context. The target antigen is unknown. At one end the junction does not follow the germline gene, possibly because of a read error. PCR primers comprised 60 Vbeta and 13 Jbeta primers. Clones were read by immunoSEQ multiplex PCR, and TCRdb kept only the in-frame ones, dropping some. The sample holds hundreds of thousands of clones; roughly 80% are singletons and the top ten take roughly 16%. This sample is drawn from a study of cytomegalovirus exposure and HLA in healthy donors. Study-wide context: From about 180 million T cells, an earlier analysis saw 90 million to 130 million unique TCR beta sequences. Study-wide results and limits: A few of the chains that were CMV-associated were confirmed in vitro to be specific for CMV antigens.

The receptor comes from a man aged 40-55 years in good health and CMV-seronegative. The source material was PBMCs.

CDR3 amino acids: CASRLGQGSYEQYF. CDR3 nucleotide sequence: TGCGCCAGCAGATTGGGACAGGGCAGCTACGAGCAGTACTTC. V is TRBV5-1 and J is TRBJ2-5; 9 nucleotides line up with TRBD1. The J call may be incorrect, as the DNA end agrees better with TRBJ2-7. In germline, CDR1 is SGHRS, CDR2 YFSETQ. This CDR3 contains 14 residues.